This TCR beta chain was sequenced during a study of T cell responses to AZD1222 COVID-19 vaccine. The data were produced by immunoSEQ multiplex PCR, yet TCRdb's version contains in-frame clones alone and is incomplete. Here the sample spans around 210,000 clones, approximately 94% being singletons. Concerning this clone: The antigen is not known.

Germline assignment: CDR1 MGHRA and CDR2 YSYEKL. Losses at the gene ends were 0 bases for V and 5 bases for J; bases not matched to a gene: 7. The CDR3 totals 15 residues. General study findings and limits: Repertoires were obtained solely post-peak T cell response. CD4 TCRs covered the whole spike, strongest at regions 160-218 and 743-854.

The sequence was collected from an adult who received the MenACWY meningococcal vaccine as a control. Here the sequenced sample was peripheral blood, taken 28 days after the second dose of the MenACWY control vaccine. The chain uses TRBV4-1 and TRBJ2-7, with 7 bases matching TRBD2. In DNA form, the CDR3 reads TGCGCCAGCAGCCAAGAACAGGCGGGAGACGACGAGCAGTACTTC. Amino acid sequence: CASSQEQAGDDEQYF.